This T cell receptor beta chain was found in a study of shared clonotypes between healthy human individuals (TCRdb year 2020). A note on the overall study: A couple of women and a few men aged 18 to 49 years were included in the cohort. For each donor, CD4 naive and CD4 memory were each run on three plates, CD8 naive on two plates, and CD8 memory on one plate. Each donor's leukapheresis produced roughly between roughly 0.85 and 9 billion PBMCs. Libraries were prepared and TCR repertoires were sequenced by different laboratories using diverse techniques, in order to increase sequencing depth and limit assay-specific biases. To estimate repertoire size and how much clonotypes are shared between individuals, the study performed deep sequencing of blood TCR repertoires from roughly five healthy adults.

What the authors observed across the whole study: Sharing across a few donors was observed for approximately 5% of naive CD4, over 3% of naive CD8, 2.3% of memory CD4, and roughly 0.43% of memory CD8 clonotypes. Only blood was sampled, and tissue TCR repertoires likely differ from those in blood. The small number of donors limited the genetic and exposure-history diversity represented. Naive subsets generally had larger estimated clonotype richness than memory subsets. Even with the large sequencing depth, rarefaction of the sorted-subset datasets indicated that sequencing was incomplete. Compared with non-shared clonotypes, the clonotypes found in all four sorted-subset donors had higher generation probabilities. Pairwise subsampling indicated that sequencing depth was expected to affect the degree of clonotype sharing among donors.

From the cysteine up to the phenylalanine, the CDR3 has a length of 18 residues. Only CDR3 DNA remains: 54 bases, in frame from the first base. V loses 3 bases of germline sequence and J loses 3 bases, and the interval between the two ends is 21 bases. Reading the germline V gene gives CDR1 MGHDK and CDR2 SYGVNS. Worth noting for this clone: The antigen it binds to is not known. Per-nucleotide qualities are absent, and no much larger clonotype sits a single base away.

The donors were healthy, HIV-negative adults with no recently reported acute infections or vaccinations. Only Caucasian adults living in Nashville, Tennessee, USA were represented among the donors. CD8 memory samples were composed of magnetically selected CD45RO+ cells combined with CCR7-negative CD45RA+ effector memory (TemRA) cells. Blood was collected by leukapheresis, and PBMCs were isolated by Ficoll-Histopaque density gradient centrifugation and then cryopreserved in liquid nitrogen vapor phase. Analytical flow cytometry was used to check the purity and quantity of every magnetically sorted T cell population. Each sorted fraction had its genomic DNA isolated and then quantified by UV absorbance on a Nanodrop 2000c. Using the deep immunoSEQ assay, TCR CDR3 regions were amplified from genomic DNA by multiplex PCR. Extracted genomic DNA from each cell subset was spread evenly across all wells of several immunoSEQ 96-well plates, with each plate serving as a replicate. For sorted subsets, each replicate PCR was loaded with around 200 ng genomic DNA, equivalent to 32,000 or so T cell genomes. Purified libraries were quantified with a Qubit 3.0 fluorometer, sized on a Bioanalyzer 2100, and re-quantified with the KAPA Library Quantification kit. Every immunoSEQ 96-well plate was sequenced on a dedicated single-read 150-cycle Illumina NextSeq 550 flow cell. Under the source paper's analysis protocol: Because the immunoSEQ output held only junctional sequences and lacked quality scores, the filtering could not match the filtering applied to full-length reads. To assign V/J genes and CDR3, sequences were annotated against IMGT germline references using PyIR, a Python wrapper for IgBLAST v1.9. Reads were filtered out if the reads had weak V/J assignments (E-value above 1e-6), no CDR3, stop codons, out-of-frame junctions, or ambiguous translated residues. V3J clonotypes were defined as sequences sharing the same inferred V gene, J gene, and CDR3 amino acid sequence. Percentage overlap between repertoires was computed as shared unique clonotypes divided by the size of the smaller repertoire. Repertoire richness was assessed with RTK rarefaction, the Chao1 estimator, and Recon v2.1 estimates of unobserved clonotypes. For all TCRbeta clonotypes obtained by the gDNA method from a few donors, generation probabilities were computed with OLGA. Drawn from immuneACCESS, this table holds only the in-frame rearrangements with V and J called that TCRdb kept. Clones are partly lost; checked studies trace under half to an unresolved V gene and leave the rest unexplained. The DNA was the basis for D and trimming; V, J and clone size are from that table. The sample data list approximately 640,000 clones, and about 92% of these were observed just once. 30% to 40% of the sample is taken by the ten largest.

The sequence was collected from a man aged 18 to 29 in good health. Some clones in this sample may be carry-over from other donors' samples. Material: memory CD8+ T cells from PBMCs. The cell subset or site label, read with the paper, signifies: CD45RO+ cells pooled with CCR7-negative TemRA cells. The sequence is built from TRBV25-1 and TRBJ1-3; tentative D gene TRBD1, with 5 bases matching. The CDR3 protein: CASSEGDWSSLFGNTIYF. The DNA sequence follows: TGTGCCAGCAGTGAGGGGGATTGGTCGAGCCTATTTGGAAACACCATATATTTT.